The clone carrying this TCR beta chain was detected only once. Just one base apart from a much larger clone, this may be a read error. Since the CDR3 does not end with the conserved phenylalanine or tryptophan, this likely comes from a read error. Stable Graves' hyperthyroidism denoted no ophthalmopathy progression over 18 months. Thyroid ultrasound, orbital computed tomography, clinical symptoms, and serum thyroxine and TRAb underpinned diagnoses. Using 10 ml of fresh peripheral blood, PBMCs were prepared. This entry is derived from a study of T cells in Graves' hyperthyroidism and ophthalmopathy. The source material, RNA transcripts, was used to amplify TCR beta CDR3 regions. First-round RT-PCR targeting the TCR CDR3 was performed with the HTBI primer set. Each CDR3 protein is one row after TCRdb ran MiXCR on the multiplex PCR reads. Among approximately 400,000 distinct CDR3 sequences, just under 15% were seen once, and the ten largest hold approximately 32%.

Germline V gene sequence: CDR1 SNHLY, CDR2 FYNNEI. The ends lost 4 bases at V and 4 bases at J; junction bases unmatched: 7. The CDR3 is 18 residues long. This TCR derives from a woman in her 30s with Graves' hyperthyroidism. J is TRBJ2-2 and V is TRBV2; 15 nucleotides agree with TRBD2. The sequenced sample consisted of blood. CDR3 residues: CASSGTSGRAVSTGELFL. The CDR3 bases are TGTGCCAGCAGTGGGACTAGCGGGAGGGCCGTTAGCACCGGGGAGCTGTTTCTT.